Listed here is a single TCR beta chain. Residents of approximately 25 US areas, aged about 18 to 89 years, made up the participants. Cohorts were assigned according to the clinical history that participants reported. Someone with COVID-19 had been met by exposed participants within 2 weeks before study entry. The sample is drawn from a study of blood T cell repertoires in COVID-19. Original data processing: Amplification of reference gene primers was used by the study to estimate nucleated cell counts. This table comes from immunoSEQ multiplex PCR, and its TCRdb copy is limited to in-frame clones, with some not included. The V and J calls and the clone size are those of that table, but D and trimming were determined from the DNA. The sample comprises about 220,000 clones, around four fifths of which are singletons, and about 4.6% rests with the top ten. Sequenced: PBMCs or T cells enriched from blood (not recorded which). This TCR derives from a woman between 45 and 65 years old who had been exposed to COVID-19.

In DNA form, the CDR3 reads TGTGCTAGTGGTTTGGTTGAGTATCGAGGAGGAAACACCATATATTTT. Translated, it gives CASGLVEYRGGNTIYF. This chain links TRBV12-5 with TRBJ1-3, with D unresolved. Germline V gives CDR1 LGHNT, CDR2 FRNRAP. The CDR3 extends over 16 amino acids. V dropped 0 bases and J dropped 4 bases, with 13 bases sitting between them.